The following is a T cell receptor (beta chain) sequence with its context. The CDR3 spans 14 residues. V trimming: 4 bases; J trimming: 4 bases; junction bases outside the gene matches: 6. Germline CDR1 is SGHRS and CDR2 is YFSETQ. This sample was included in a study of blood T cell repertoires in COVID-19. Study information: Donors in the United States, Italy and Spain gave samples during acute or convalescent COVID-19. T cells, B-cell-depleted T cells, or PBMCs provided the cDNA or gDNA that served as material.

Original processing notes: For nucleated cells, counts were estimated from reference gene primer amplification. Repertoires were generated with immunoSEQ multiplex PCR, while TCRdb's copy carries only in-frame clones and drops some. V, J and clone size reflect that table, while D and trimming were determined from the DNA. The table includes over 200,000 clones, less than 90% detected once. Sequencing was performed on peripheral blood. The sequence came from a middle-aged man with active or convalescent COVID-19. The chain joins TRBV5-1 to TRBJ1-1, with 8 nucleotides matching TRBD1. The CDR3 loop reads CASSGGTGGTEAFF. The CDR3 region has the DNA TGCGCCAGCAGCGGCGGGACAGGAGGCACTGAAGCTTTCTTT.